The rows below give T cell receptor beta chains drawn from one sample of a study of OX40 agonist ivuxolimab in advanced cancers. Profiled with immunoSEQ multiplex PCR; TCRdb holds only in-frame clones, not every one. The sample lists around 64,000 clones; nearly 90% were seen once. The source was CD4+ or CD8+ T cells sorted from blood, collected in a trial of the OX40 agonist ivuxolimab. All receptors derive from an adult with an advanced solid tumor such as melanoma, head and neck, liver or kidney cancer. Each CDR3 is given with its conserved first and last residue. A D gene is named only where the DNA matches it firmly. Not every row has a clone size; where given, it reads once, few, many or a size class.

V: TRBV29-1
size: -
J: TRBJ1-2
D: -
CDR3: CSAHSGPLGVTYGYTF
DNA: TGCAGCGCCCACTCAGGACCGTTAGGGGTGACTTATGGCTACACCTTC

V: TRBV19
size: -
J: TRBJ2-2
D: -
CDR3: CASSTRLPPQAGELFF
DNA: TGTGCCAGTAGTACCAGACTCCCTCCCCAGGCCGGGGAGCTGTTTTTT

V: TRBV7-2
size: -
J: TRBJ2-1
D: -
CDR3: CASSLGASNEQFF
DNA: TGTGCCAGCAGCTTAGGCGCTAGTAATGAGCAGTTCTTC

V: TRBV5-1
size: -
J: TRBJ2-1
D: TRBD2
CDR3: CASSPRLAGGGGEQFF
DNA: TGCGCCAGCAGCCCGCGACTAGCGGGAGGGGGGGGTGAGCAGTTCTTC

V: TRBV14
size: -
J: TRBJ2-2
D: -
CDR3: CASSQGTNTGELFF
DNA: TGTGCCAGCAGCCAGGGGACTAACACCGGGGAGCTGTTTTTT

V: TRBV6-1
size: -
J: TRBJ2-2
D: TRBD2
CDR3: CASSESSGRGTGELFF
DNA: TGTGCCAGCAGTGAATCTAGCGGGAGGGGCACCGGGGAGCTGTTTTTT

V: TRBV7-2
size: -
J: TRBJ2-3
D: TRBD2
CDR3: CASSLVIRGTSGPSDTQYF
DNA: TGTGCCAGCAGCTTAGTGATCCGAGGGACTAGCGGCCCATCGGATACGCAGTATTTT

V: TRBV7-9
size: -
J: TRBJ1-5
D: TRBD1
CDR3: CTSSAQGRNQPQHF
DNA: TGTACCAGCAGCGCACAGGGGCGCAATCAGCCCCAGCATTTT

V: TRBV28
size: once
J: TRBJ2-7
D: TRBD1
CDR3: CASKQQGAPYEQYF
DNA: TGTGCCAGCAAGCAACAGGGGGCCCCGTACGAGCAGTACTTC

V: TRBV19
size: -
J: TRBJ2-3
D: TRBD2
CDR3: CASSFGLAGLVTDTQYF
DNA: TGTGCCAGTAGTTTCGGACTAGCGGGGCTAGTGACAGATACGCAGTATTTT

V: TRBV6-5
size: -
J: TRBJ1-2
D: TRBD1
CDR3: CASSVPGQGSGYTF
DNA: TGTGCCAGCAGTGTGCCGGGACAGGGTTCTGGCTACACCTTC

V: TRBV5-4
size: -
J: TRBJ1-2
D: -
CDR3: CASSTGAVPHGYTF
DNA: TGTGCCAGCAGCACTGGAGCAGTCCCCCATGGCTACACCTTC

V: TRBV7-2
size: -
J: TRBJ1-3
D: -
CDR3: CASSLVQAISGNTIYF
DNA: TGTGCCAGCAGCTTAGTCCAGGCTATCTCTGGAAACACCATATATTTT

V: TRBV9
size: few
J: TRBJ1-6
D: -
CDR3: CASSSQGTGSPLHF
DNA: TGTGCCAGCAGTAGCCAGGGAACAGGTTCACCCCTCCACTTT

V: TRBV7-9
size: -
J: TRBJ1-1
D: TRBD1
CDR3: CASSRAGTGTRGDTEAFF
DNA: TGTGCCAGCAGCAGAGCCGGGACAGGTACACGGGGAGACACTGAAGCTTTCTTT

V: TRBV6-5
size: -
J: TRBJ2-7
D: -
CDR3: CASSSEGDTYEQYF
DNA: TGTGCCAGCAGTAGTGAGGGAGATACCTACGAGCAGTACTTC

V: TRBV29-1
size: -
J: TRBJ2-2
D: -
CDR3: CSVRGQTNTGELFF
DNA: TGCAGCGTTCGAGGACAGACGAACACCGGGGAGCTGTTTTTT

V: TRBV30
size: -
J: TRBJ1-5
D: -
CDR3: CAWSPDSNQPQHF
DNA: TGTGCCTGGAGCCCCGATAGCAATCAGCCCCAGCATTTT

V: TRBV2
size: -
J: TRBJ2-5
D: -
CDR3: CASSPRSGFQETQYF
DNA: TGTGCCAGCAGCCCCCGGTCAGGGTTCCAAGAGACCCAGTACTTC

V: TRBV2
size: -
J: TRBJ1-6
D: -
CDR3: CASSGLGGDNSPLHF
DNA: TGTGCCAGCAGTGGGTTGGGGGGGGATAATTCACCCCTCCACTTT

V: TRBV5-1
size: -
J: TRBJ1-2
D: TRBD1
CDR3: CASSEGQSIYGYTF
DNA: TGCGCCAGCAGCGAGGGACAGTCCATCTATGGCTACACCTTC

V: TRBV18
size: -
J: TRBJ1-6
D: -
CDR3: CASSPPGIPGDSPLHF
DNA: TGTGCCAGCTCACCCCCGGGGATCCCCGGCGATTCACCCCTCCACTTT

V: TRBV9
size: -
J: TRBJ2-3
D: -
CDR3: CASAASLGPDTQYF
DNA: TGTGCCAGCGCAGCCTCCCTGGGACCAGATACGCAGTATTTT

V: TRBV30
size: few
J: TRBJ2-3
D: -
CDR3: CAWSVRGGGLTDTQYF
DNA: TGTGCCTGGAGTGTAAGGGGCGGGGGCCTCACAGATACGCAGTATTTT

V: TRBV11-1
size: few
J: TRBJ1-6
D: -
CDR3: CASSLGNSPLHF
DNA: TGTGCCAGCAGCTTGGGGAATTCACCCCTCCACTTT

V: TRBV5-8
size: -
J: TRBJ2-1
D: -
CDR3: CASSLGLLSSYNEQFF
DNA: TGTGCCAGCAGCTTAGGGCTACTGAGCTCCTACAATGAGCAGTTCTTC

V: TRBV15
size: few
J: TRBJ2-5
D: -
CDR3: CATSRDRGKGDPEETQYF
DNA: TGTGCCACCAGCAGAGATCGGGGGAAAGGTGACCCCGAAGAGACCCAGTACTTC

V: TRBV19
size: -
J: TRBJ2-7
D: -
CDR3: CASSYSRATTEQYF
DNA: TGTGCCAGTAGTTACTCAAGGGCTACGACAGAGCAGTACTTC

V: TRBV7-2
size: -
J: TRBJ2-3
D: TRBD2
CDR3: CASSSTSGGRDTQYF
DNA: TGTGCCAGCAGCAGCACTAGCGGGGGCCGGGATACGCAGTATTTT